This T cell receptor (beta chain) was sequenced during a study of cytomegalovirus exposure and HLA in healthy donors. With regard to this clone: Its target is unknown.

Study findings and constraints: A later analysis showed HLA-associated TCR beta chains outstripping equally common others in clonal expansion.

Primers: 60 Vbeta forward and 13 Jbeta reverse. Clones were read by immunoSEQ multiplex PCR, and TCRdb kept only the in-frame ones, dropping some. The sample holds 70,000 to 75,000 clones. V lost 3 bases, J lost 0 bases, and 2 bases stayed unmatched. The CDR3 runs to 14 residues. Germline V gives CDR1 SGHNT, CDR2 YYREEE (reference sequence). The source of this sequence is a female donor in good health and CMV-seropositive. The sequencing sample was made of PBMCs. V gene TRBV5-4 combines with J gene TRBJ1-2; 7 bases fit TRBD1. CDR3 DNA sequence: TGTGCCAGCAGCTGGGACAGATCTAACTATGGCTACACCTTC. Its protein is CASSWDRSNYGYTF.